This T cell receptor (beta chain) was captured in a study of blood T cells in healthy people across ages. The study's findings and limits: Per million T cells, TCR beta diversity dropped roughly linearly as age increased.

Each donor had 8 to 10 milliliters of peripheral blood drawn. This clonotype was detected ten times or more. Its antigen is not identified. The authors ran a second PCR of 7 to 11 cycles using a sample-barcoded 5' primer and a J-beta primer mix. The yield of each sample was at least 2.5 million CDR3-containing paired-end reads. TCRdb itself ran the 5' RACE reads through MiXCR, one entry per CDR3 protein. The sample holds 1,800,000 or so distinct CDR3 sequences, about 39% seen once. Between the trimmed V and J ends, which lost 6 bases and 7 bases, there was a span of 10 bases. The CDR3 extends over 11 amino acids. Germline CDR1 reads DFQATT; CDR2 reads SNEGSKA (reference sequence).

Sequences were obtained from blood. The rearrangement links TRBV20-1 to TRBJ2-1; D not certain. The TCR originated in a human donor in good health. CDR3 residues: CSADRANEQFF. DNA for the CDR3: TGCAGTGCCGACCGGGCAAATGAGCAGTTCTTC.